The text below deals with one T cell receptor beta chain. The antigen is not known. The data belong to a study of shared clonotypes between healthy human individuals. The overall study: For every donor, three CD4 naive, three CD4 memory, two CD8 naive and one CD8 memory plates were used. Study conclusions and caveats: Clonotype sharing among the donors was expected to vary with sequencing depth.

Sequenced by immunoSEQ multiplex PCR; TCRdb stores in-frame clones only, minus some. Of 750,000 to 1,000,000 clones in the sample, 80% to 95% are singletons; the top ten hold less than 25%. CD45RO negativity and positive selection for CCR7 defined naive CD8 cells, a population that excluded terminally differentiated effector memory CD45RA+ cells. The study drew its donors from healthy HIV-negative adults without recent acute infections or vaccinations. Within Nashville, Tennessee resided all donors, each a Caucasian adult. Material: naive CD8+ T cells sorted from blood. The clonotype originates from a man aged 25-45 years in good health.

The CDR3 is CASSQGIHTEAFF. CDR3 DNA sequence: TGTGCCAGCAGCCAAGGGATTCACACTGAAGCTTTCTTT. The V gene is TRBV7-2, the J gene TRBJ1-1; D unclear. The germline V gene has CDR1 SGHTA and CDR2 FQGNSA. V lost 5 bases and J 3 bases, leaving 10 bases between the germline ends. The CDR3 contains 13 residues.